These 24 T cell receptor beta chains were all obtained from the same sample, sequenced in a study of siplizumab effects on memory and regulatory T cells. Assay used: immunoSEQ multiplex PCR; TCRdb lists only in-frame clones, some missing. Here the sample spans approximately 100,000 clones, around 90% being singletons. Sequencing input: non-Treg CD4+ T cells sorted from blood. Receptor source: a human donor in good health.

This chain links TRBV30 with TRBJ2-3, with 10 nucleotides matching TRBD1. Germline V gene sequence: CDR1 GTSNPN, CDR2 SVGIG (reference sequence). This CDR3 has 19 amino acids. J was trimmed by 2 bases and V by 5 bases; bases with no gene match: 19. The CDR3 protein is CAWLPGQGIIKGFTDTQYF. The CDR3 bases are TGTGCCTGGTTGCCGGGACAGGGGATAATAAAAGGATTCACAGATACGCAGTATTTT.

This chain connects TRBV4-2 to TRBJ2-6; D is uncertain. The germline V gene encodes CDR1 LGHNA and CDR2 YNFKEQ. This CDR3 is 16 amino acids long. The V gene lost 0 bases and the J gene lost 1 base, with 7 bases spanning the gap. The CDR3 protein is CASSQDIPSGANVLTF. CDR3 sequence (DNA): TGTGCCAGCAGCCAAGATATACCGTCTGGGGCCAACGTCCTGACTTTC.

V gene TRBV18 combines with J gene TRBJ2-7; no reliable D call. V was cut by 2 bases and J by 3 bases, with 8 bases left in between. The CDR3 runs 13 residues. The germline CDR1 and CDR2 sequences are KGHSH and LQKENI. The CDR3 region has the DNA TGTGCCAGCTCACCAGCAGCAAACTACGAGCAGTACTTC. Translating it yields CASSPAANYEQYF.

This chain connects TRBV6-1 to TRBJ2-7; weak D call: TRBD2 (5 bases). The V end was cut by 6 bases, the J end by 7 bases, with 13 bases between. Germline V gene lookup returns CDR1 MNHNS and CDR2 SASEGT. The CDR3 has 12 amino acids. Here the CDR3 DNA reads TGTGCCAGCAGAGACGGTAAGCGGGAGCAGTACTTC. Residues: CASRDGKREQYF.

The chain combines TRBV30 with TRBJ2-7; 7 positions match TRBD2. Per the germline V gene, CDR1 is GTSNPN and CDR2 is SVGIG (reference sequence). The CDR3 consists of 14 residues. Trimming at V came to 3 bases and at J to 0 bases, leaving 5 bases not matched to a gene. CDR3 sequence (DNA): TGTGCCTGGAGATGGGGGGGATCCTCCTACGAGCAGTACTTC. Protein product: CAWRWGGSSYEQYF.

This rearrangement joins TRBV5-1 to TRBJ2-5; 11 positions match TRBD2. This CDR3 is 15 amino acids long. The V gene end was trimmed by 0 bases and the J gene end by 5 bases; junction bases not matched to a gene: 3. CDR1 is SGHRS, CDR2 YFSETQ, per germline. The CDR3 region is CASSLASGRIETQYF. CDR3 bases: TGCGCCAGCAGCTTGGCTAGCGGGAGGATTGAGACCCAGTACTTC. Together with reference TRBV5-1 and TRBJ2-5, the CDR3 gives the full variable domain: KAGVTQTPRYLIKTRGQQVTLSCSPISGHRSVSWYQQTPGQGLQFLFEYFSETQRNKGNFPGRFSGRQFSNSRSEMNVSTLELGDSALYLCASSLASGRIETQYFGPGTRLLVL.

This chain connects TRBV7-9 to TRBJ1-4; a possible D gene is TRBD1 (6 bases). The V end was cut by 1 base, the J end by 5 bases, with 14 bases between. The CDR3 consists of 16 residues. From germline, CDR1 is SEHNR and CDR2 FQNEAQ (reference sequence). The CDR3 region has the DNA TGTGCCAGCAGCTTAGGGTTTACAGGGCCAAATGAAAAACTGTTTTTT. This encodes CASSLGFTGPNEKLFF.

The chain employs TRBV28 and TRBJ2-3, with TRBD1 matching 8 bases. V dropped 4 bases and J dropped 0; count of bases not matched to a gene: 6. The CDR3 covers 16 residues. In germline, CDR1 is MDHEN, CDR2 SYDVKM. As DNA, the CDR3 is TGTGCCAGCAGTTCGGAGCAGGGGGCGAGCACAGATACGCAGTATTTT. Translated, it gives CASSSEQGASTDTQYF.

The gene calls are TRBV19 and TRBJ2-2; 9 bases map to TRBD2. CDR3 length: 15 amino acids. Germline CDR1 is LNHDA and CDR2 is SQIVND (reference sequence). The ends lost 5 bases at V and 7 bases at J; junction bases unmatched: 8. CDR3 nucleotides: TGTGCCAGTAGTCCTTTAGCGGGAGCGGGCGGGGAGCTGTTTTTT. Residues: CASSPLAGAGGELFF.

This chain connects TRBV19 to TRBJ2-7, with D tentatively TRBD1 or TRBD2 (5 bases each). This CDR3 has 15 residues. Germline CDR1 is LNHDA and CDR2 is SQIVND (reference sequence). V was trimmed by 3 bases and J by 3 bases, leaving 15 bases between them. The CDR3, as DNA: TGTGCCAGTAGTATTCCCCGGGACGGAAACTACGAGCAGTACTTC. As protein: CASSIPRDGNYEQYF. Full variable domain (outside the CDR3, taken from reference TRBV19 and TRBJ2-7): DGGITQSPKYLFRKEGQNVTLSCEQNLNHDAMYWYRQDPGQGLRLIYYSQIVNDFQKGDIAEGYSVSREKKESFPLTVTSAQKNPTAFYLCASSIPRDGNYEQYFGPGTRLTVT.

In this sample, this clone turned up once. The V gene is TRBV7-9, the J gene TRBJ2-1; D is possibly TRBD2 (6 bases). The V end lost 3 bases, the J end lost 8 bases, and 8 bases lay between the germline ends. The germline gives CDR1 SEHNR, CDR2 FQNEAQ (reference sequence). This CDR3 region has 12 residues. This CDR3 reads CASSFSGDEQFF. As DNA, the CDR3 is TGTGCCAGCAGCTTTAGCGGCGATGAGCAGTTCTTC.

The chain has TRBV5-1 and TRBJ1-1, with D possibly being TRBD1 (6 bases). This CDR3 is built from 17 residues. V gave up 4 bases and J gave up 0 bases, with 19 bases separating them. The germline V gene has CDR1 SGHRS and CDR2 YFSETQ. The CDR3 DNA sequence: TGCGCCAGCAGCGCGCCAGCCGGGAGGGGGATGAACACTGAAGCTTTCTTT. Its translation: CASSAPAGRGMNTEAFF. The complete variable domain, with remaining parts taken from reference TRBV5-1 and TRBJ1-1, reads KAGVTQTPRYLIKTRGQQVTLSCSPISGHRSVSWYQQTPGQGLQFLFEYFSETQRNKGNFPGRFSGRQFSNSRSEMNVSTLELGDSALYLCASSAPAGRGMNTEAFFGQGTRLTVV.

The CDR3 loop is CASSLGRLTEAFF. The CDR3 DNA reads as TGTGCCAGCAGCTTAGGGCGGCTGACTGAAGCTTTCTTT. The chain combines TRBV11-3 with TRBJ1-1; D not certain. The CDR3 is 13 residues long. The germline V gene encodes CDR1 SGHNT and CDR2 YENEEA. V dropped 1 base and J dropped 5 bases, with 8 bases sitting between them. The full variable domain, its missing parts supplied by reference TRBV11-3 and TRBJ1-1, is EAGVVQSPRYKIIEKKQPVAFWCNPISGHNTLYWYLQNLGQGPELLIRYENEEAVDDSQLPKDRFSAERLKGVDSTLKIQPAELGDSAVYLCASSLGRLTEAFFGQGTRLTVV.

J is TRBJ2-3 and V is TRBV18; 14 nucleotides agree with TRBD2. There are 16 residues in the CDR3. Germline CDR1 is KGHSH and CDR2 is LQKENI. V lost 3 bases and J lost 5; bases outside the gene matches: 4. The CDR3 region is CASSPPGLAGGDTQYF. The CDR3, as DNA: TGTGCCAGCTCACCCCCCGGACTAGCGGGAGGAGATACGCAGTATTTT.

This rearrangement joins TRBV5-1 to TRBJ2-3, with 14 bases identical to TRBD2. There are 16 residues in the CDR3. Germline-derived CDR1 and CDR2 are SGHRS and YFSETQ. V shed 4 bases and J 6 bases; nucleotides not matched to a gene: 7. CDR3 loop: CASSRGLAGAADTQYF. The CDR3 DNA sequence: TGCGCCAGCAGCAGGGGACTAGCGGGAGCTGCGGATACGCAGTATTTT.

V gene TRBV5-4 combines with J gene TRBJ2-5; TRBD2 is a possible D gene (7 bases). There are 14 residues in the CDR3. Looked up from germline, CDR1 is SGHNT and CDR2 is YYREEE (reference sequence). With 2 bases removed from V and 4 bases from J, the gap between germline ends came to 12 bases. CDR3 DNA sequence: TGTGCCAGCAGCTTAGCCGGGGGGCGAGAGACCCAGTACTTC. This sequence encodes CASSLAGGRETQYF.

The V and J genes are TRBV6-5 and TRBJ2-7, with D perhaps TRBD2 (6 bases). Germline CDR1 and CDR2: MNHEY and SVGAGI. V lost 6 bases and J lost 3, with 12 bases in between. The CDR3 totals 13 residues. DNA for the CDR3: TGTGCCAGCAGCCGAGGACTATTCTACGAGCAGTACTTC. The encoded protein is CASSRGLFYEQYF.

This chain links TRBV28 with TRBJ1-5; 10 bases map to TRBD1. This CDR3 comprises 15 residues. Germline V gene lookup returns CDR1 MDHEN and CDR2 SYDVKM. The trim removed 5 bases at V and 6 bases at J, leaving 7 bases unmatched. The CDR3 nucleotides are TGTGCCAGCAGTGTCCGGGACAGGGGACGTCAGCCCCAGCATTTT. Amino acid sequence: CASSVRDRGRQPQHF. The full variable domain, in which reference TRBV28 and TRBJ1-5 provide the parts outside the CDR3, is DVKVTQSSRYLVKRTGEKVFLECVQDMDHENMFWYRQDPGLGLRLIYFSYDVKMKEKGDIPEGYSVSREKKERFSLILESASTNQTSMYLCASSVRDRGRQPQHFGDGTRLSIL.

V gene TRBV9 combines with J gene TRBJ1-6, with 7 bases fitting TRBD1. Trimming took 2 bases from V and 9 from J; bases not matched to a gene: 5. This CDR3 spans 14 amino acids. The germline V gene has CDR1 SGDLS and CDR2 YYNGEE. The CDR3: CASSVTGEGSPLHF. The CDR3 DNA sequence: TGTGCCAGCAGCGTTACAGGGGAGGGTTCACCCCTCCACTTT.

This clone was seen only a few times. The chain recombines TRBV10-3 with TRBJ1-1; D unclear. Germline V gene data show CDR1 as ENHRY and CDR2 as SYGVKD. The CDR3 covers 13 residues. Trimming left V 7 bases short and J 1 base short, with 10 bases between. This chain's CDR3 is CAINEKKNTEAFF. CDR3 coding DNA: TGTGCCATCAATGAAAAGAAGAACACTGAAGCTTTCTTT.

The rearrangement uses TRBV7-2 and TRBJ2-5; D is unclear. The CDR3 totals 15 residues. CDR1 is SGHTA and CDR2 is FQGNSA in the germline V gene. The germline V and J ends were trimmed by 0 bases and 2 bases, with 10 bases remaining between them. The CDR3 coding sequence is TGTGCCAGCAGCTTAGCGTGGAGCTCACAAGAGACCCAGTACTTC. The encoded protein is CASSLAWSSQETQYF.

The rearrangement joins TRBV15 to TRBJ2-5, with 8 bases matching TRBD2. V gave up 4 bases and J gave up 0 bases; unmatched junction bases: 4. CDR3 length: 15 residues. Germline CDR1 reads LNHNV; CDR2 reads YYDKDF (reference sequence). In DNA form, the CDR3 reads TGTGCCACCAGCAAAGAGCGGGAGTACCAAGAGACCCAGTACTTC. It encodes CATSKEREYQETQYF.

This chain uses TRBV9 with TRBJ2-3, with a weak D call TRBD2 (6 bases). Trimming took off 0 bases at V and 3 bases at J, with 8 bases between the two ends. CDR1 and CDR2 from the germline V gene are SGDLS and YYNGEE. The CDR3 has 14 residues. This CDR3 is CASSVEGGTDTQYF. CDR3 in DNA: TGTGCCAGCAGCGTAGAAGGAGGGACAGATACGCAGTATTTT.

J is TRBJ2-7 and V is TRBV30; TRBD1 matches 7 bases. V was pared by 6 bases and J by 3 bases, with 8 bases of the junction left unmatched. Germline V gives CDR1 GTSNPN, CDR2 SVGIG (reference sequence). This CDR3 has 13 amino acids. The CDR3 nucleotides are TGTGCCTGCCGCCGGGCAGGGGGCTACGAGCAGTACTTC. This gives the protein CACRRAGGYEQYF.